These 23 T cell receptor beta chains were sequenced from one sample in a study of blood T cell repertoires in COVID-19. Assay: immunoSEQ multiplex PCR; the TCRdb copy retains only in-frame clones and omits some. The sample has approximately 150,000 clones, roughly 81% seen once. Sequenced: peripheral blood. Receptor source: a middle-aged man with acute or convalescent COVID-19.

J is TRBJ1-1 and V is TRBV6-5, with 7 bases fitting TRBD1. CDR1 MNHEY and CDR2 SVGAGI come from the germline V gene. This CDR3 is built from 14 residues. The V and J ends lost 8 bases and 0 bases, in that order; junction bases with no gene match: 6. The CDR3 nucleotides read TGTGCCAGCGCGGGACAGAACTTGAACACTGAAGCTTTCTTT. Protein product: CASAGQNLNTEAFF.

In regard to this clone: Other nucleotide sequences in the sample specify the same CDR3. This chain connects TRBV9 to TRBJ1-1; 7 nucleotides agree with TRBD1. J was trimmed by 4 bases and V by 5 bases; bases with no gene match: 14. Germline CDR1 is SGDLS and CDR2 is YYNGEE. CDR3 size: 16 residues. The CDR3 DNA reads TGTGCCAGCAGTGCCCGACAGGGCGCCCGGGTCACTGAAGCTTTCTTT. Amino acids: CASSARQGARVTEAFF.

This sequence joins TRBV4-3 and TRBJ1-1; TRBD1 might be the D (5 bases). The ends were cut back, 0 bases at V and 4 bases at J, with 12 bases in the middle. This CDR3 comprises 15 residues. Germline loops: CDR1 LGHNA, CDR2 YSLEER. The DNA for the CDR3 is TGCGCCAGCAGCCAAGATGCGGGACGTGGCACTGAAGCTTTCTTT. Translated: CASSQDAGRGTEAFF.

The CDR3 DNA reads TGTGCCAGTTCCGACAACTTTAATCAGCCCCAGCATTTT. Residues: CASSDNFNQPQHF. The rearrangement links TRBV7-9 to TRBJ1-5; D ambiguous. V shed 9 bases and J shed 4 bases, with 13 bases lying between them. The length of the CDR3 is 13 residues. Germline V gives CDR1 SEHNR, CDR2 FQNEAQ (reference sequence).

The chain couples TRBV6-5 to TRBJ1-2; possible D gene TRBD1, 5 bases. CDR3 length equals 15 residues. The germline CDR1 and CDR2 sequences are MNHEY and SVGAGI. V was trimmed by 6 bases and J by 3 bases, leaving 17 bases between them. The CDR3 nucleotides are TGTGCCAGCAGACCACTCGGAGGGGTTTACTATGGCTACACCTTC. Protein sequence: CASRPLGGVYYGYTF.

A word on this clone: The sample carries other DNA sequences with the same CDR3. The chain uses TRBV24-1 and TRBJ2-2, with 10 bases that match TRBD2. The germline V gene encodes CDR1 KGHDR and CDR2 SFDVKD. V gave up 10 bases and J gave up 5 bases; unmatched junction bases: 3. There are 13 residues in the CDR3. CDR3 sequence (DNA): TGTGCCACTAGCGGGGGGTTTACCGGGGAGCTGTTTTTT. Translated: CATSGGFTGELFF.

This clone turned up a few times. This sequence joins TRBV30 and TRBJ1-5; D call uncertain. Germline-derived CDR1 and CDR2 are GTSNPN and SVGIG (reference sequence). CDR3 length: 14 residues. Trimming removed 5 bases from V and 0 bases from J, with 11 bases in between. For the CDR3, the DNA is TGTGCCTGGGCCGCCTCAGATAGCAATCAGCCCCAGCATTTT. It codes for CAWAASDSNQPQHF.

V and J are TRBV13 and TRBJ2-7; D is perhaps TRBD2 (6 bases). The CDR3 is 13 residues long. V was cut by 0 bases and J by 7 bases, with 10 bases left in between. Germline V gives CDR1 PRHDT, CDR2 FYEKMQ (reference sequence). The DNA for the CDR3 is TGTGCCAGCAGCTTAGGGACTAGGTGGGAGCAGTACTTC. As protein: CASSLGTRWEQYF.

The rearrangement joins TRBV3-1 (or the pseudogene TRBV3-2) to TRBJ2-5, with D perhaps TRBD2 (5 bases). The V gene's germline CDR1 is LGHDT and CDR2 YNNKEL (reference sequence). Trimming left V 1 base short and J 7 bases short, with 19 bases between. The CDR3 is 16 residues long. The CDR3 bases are TGTGCCAGCAGCCAAGTGGCTAGCTCTTCCTTAGGGACCCAGTACTTC. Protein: CASSQVASSSLGTQYF.

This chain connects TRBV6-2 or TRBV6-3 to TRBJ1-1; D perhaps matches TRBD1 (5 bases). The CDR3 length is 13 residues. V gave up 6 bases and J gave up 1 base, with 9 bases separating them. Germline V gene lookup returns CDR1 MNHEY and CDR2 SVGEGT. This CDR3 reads CASSIQANTEAFF. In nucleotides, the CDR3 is TGTGCCAGCAGCATACAGGCGAACACTGAAGCTTTCTTT.

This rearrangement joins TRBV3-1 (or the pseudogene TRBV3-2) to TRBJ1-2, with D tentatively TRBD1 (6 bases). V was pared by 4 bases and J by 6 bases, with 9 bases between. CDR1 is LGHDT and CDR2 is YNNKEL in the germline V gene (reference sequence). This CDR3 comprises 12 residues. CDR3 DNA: TGTGCCAGCAGCCGCGACAGGAATGGCTACACCTTC. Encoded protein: CASSRDRNGYTF.

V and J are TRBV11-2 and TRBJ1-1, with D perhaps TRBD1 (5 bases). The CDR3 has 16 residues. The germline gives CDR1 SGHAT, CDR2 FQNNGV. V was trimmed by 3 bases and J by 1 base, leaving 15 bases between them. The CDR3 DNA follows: TGTGCCAGCAGCTTGCGGGGGTATGATCAGAACACTGAAGCTTTCTTT. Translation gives CASSLRGYDQNTEAFF.

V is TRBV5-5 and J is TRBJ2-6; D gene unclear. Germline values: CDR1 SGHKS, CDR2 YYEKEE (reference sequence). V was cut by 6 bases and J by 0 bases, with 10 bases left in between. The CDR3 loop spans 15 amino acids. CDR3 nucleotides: TGTGCCAGCACTTTCCGCGACTCTGGGGCCAACGTCCTGACTTTC. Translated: CASTFRDSGANVLTF. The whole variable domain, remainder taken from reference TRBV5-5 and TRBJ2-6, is DAGVTQSPTHLIKTRGQQVTLRCSPISGHKSVSWYQQVLGQGPQFIFQYYEKEERGRGNFPDRFSARQFPNYSSELNVNALLLGDSALYLCASTFRDSGANVLTFGAGSRLTVL.

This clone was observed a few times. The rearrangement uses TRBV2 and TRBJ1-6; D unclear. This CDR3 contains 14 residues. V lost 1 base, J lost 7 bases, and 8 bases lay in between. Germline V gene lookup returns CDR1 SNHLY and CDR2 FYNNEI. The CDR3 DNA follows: TGTGCCAGCAGTGAAGGGAGGATAAATTCACCCCTCCACTTT. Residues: CASSEGRINSPLHF.

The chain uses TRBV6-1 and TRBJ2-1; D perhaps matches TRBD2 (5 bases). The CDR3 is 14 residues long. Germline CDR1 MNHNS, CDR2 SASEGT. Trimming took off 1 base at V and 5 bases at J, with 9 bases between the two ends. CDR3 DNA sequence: TGTGCCAGCAGTGAAGGGGAGAAAAACAATGAGCAGTTCTTC. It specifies CASSEGEKNNEQFF.

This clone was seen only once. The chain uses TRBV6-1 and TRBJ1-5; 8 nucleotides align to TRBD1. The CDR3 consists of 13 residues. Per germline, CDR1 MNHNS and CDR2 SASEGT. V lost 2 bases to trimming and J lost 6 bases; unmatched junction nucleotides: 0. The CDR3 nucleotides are TGTGCCAGCAGTGAAACAGGGGGTCAGCCCCAGCATTTT. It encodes CASSETGGQPQHF.

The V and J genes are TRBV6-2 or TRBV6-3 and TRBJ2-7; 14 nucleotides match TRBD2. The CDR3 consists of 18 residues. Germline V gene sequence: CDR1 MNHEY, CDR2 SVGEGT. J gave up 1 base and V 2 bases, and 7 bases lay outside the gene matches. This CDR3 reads CASSYGRTSGGPSYEQYF. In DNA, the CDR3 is TGTGCCAGCAGTTACGGAAGGACTAGCGGGGGGCCATCCTACGAGCAGTACTTC.

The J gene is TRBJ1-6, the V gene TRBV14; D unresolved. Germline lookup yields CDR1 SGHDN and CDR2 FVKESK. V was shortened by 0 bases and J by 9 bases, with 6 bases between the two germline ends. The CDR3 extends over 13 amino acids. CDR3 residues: CASSQDRVSPLHF. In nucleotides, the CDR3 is TGTGCCAGCAGCCAAGATCGGGTTTCACCCCTCCACTTT.

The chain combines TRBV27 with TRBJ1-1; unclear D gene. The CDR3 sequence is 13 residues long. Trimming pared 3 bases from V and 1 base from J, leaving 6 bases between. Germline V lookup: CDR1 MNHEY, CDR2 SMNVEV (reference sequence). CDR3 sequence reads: CASSLFKNTEAFF. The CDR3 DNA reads TGTGCCAGCAGTTTGTTCAAGAACACTGAAGCTTTCTTT.

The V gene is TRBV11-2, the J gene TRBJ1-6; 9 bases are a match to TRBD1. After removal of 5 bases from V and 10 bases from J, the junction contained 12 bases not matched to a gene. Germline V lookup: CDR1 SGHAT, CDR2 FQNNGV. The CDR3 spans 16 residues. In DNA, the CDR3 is TGTGCCAGCAGCACGGCCGGGACAGGGCTTACCTCACCCCTCCACTTT. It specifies CASSTAGTGLTSPLHF. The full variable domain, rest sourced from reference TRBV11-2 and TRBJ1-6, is EAGVAQSPRYKIIEKRQSVAFWCNPISGHATLYWYQQILGQGPKLLIQFQNNGVVDDSQLPKDRFSAERLKGVDSTLKIQPAKLEDSAVYLCASSTAGTGLTSPLHFGNGTRLTVT.

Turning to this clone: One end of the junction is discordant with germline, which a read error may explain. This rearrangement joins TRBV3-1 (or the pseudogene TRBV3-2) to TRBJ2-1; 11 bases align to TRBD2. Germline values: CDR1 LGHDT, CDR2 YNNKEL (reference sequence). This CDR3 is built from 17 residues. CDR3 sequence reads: CASSQLRRLAGGGLQIF. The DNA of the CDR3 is TGTGCCAGCAGCCAATTACGGCGGCTAGCGGGGGGAGGGTTGCAGATCTTC.

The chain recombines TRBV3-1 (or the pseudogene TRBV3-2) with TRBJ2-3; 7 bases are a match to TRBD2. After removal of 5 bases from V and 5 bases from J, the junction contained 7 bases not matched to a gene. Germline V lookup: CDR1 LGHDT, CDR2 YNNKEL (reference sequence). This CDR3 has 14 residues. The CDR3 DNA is TGTGCCAGCAGCGCAGCGGGGTTTGGAGATACGCAGTATTTT. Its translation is CASSAAGFGDTQYF.

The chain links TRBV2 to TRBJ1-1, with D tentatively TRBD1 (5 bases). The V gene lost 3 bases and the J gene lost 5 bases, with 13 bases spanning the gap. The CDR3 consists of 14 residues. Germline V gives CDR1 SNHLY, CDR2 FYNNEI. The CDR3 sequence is CASSEAAGQTEAFF. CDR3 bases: TGTGCCAGCAGTGAGGCGGCAGGGCAGACTGAAGCTTTCTTT.